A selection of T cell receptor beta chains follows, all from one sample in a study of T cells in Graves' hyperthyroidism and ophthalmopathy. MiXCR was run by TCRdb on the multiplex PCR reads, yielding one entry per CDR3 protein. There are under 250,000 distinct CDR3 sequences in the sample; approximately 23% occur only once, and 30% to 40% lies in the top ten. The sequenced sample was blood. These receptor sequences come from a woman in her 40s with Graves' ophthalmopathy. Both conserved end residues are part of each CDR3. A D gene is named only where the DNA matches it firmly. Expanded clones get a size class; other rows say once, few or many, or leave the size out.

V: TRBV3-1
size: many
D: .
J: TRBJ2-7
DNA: TGTGCCAGCAGCCCCTCTTCACCGGGACCCAGACACGAGCAGTACTTC
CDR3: CASSPSSPGPRHEQYF

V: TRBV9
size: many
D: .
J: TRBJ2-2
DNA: TGTGCCAGCAGCGTCGGCAGGGCCGCGAACACCGGGGAGCTGTTTTTT
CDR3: CASSVGRAANTGELFF

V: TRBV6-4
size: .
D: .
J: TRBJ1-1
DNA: TGTGCCAGCAGTGACTTTAAGGGAATGAACACTGAAGCTTTCTTT
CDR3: CASSDFKGMNTEAFF

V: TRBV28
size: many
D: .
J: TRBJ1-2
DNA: TGTGCCAGCAGCCAGGGCCACTATGGCTACACCTTC
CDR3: CASSQGHYGYTF

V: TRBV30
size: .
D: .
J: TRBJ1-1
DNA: TGTGCCTTGGTAGCTGAAGCTTTCTTT
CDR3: CALVAEAFF

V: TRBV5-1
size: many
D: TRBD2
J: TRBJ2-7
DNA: TGCGCCAGCAGCGAGGGAGGGACGGTGCGGGAGCAGTACTTC
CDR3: CASSEGGTVREQYF

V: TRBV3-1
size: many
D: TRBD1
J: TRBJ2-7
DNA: TGTGCCAGCAGCACACCGACCAACCAACAGGGGGATACTAACGAGCAGTACTTC
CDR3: CASSTPTNQQGDTNEQYF

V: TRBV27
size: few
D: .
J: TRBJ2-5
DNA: TGTGCCAGCAGTTTATACTCCTGGAGGGGGGGTAAAGAGACCCAGTACTTC
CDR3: CASSLYSWRGGKETQYF

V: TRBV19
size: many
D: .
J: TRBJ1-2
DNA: TGTGCCAGTGGGGTTGGCTACACCTTC
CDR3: CASGVGYTF

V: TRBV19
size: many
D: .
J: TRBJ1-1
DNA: TGTGCCAGTAGTGTCCAGGGGTACACTGAAGCTTTCTTT
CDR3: CASSVQGYTEAFF

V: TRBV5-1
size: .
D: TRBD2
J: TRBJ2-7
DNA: TGCGCCAGCAGCGCACGGCGGACTATCGGGAGGGCCGATGAGCAGTCCTTC
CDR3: CASSARRTIGRADEQSF

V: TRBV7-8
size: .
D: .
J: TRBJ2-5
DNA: TGTGCCAGCGCGTACCAGGCCGTTGGGACCCAGTACTTC
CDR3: CASAYQAVGTQYF

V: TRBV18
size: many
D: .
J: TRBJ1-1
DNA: TGTGCCAGCTCAACTCCCAGGGACCAGAGATTAGTGGACACTGAAGCTTTCTTT
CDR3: CASSTPRDQRLVDTEAFF

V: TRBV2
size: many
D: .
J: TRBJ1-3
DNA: TGTGCCACCGACCAGGGAAGGGGAAACACCATATATTTT
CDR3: CATDQGRGNTIYF

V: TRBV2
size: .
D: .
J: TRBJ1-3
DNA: TGTGCCAGCGGACGGCTCTCTGGAAACACCATATATTTT
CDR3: CASGRLSGNTIYF

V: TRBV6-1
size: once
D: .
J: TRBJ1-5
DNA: TGTGCCAGCAGTCCCAGATCGGGGATACGGGATCAGCCCCAGCATTTT
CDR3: CASSPRSGIRDQPQHF

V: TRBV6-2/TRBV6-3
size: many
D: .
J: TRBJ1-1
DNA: TGTGCCAGCAGTTACGGCACTGAAGCTTTCTTT
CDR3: CASSYGTEAFF

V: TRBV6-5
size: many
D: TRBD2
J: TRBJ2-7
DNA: TGTGCCACCTCCGGCATGGGACTAGCGGGAAGTTACGAGCAGTACTTC
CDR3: CATSGMGLAGSYEQYF

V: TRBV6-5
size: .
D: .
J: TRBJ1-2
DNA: TGTGCCAGCAGTTACCAGCTGGTTAAATCTAACTATGGCTACACCTTC
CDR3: CASSYQLVKSNYGYTF

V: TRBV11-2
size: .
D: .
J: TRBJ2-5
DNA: TGTGCCAGCAGCTTTCTTAGCGTAGAGAGAGGGAGCGAGACCCAGTACTTC
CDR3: CASSFLSVERGSETQYF

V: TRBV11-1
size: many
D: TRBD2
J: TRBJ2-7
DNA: TGTGCCAGCGGGAGTACTAGCGGGTCCATCGAGCAGTACTTC
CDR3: CASGSTSGSIEQYF

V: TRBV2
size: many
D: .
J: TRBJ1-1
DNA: TGTGCCAGCAGTGAAGACAGGCCGGGCACTGAAGCTTTCTTT
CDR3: CASSEDRPGTEAFF

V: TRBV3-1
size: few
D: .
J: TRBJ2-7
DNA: TGTGCCAGCAGCCAAGGGCCGGGGCCCACCTACGAGCAGTACTTC
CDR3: CASSQGPGPTYEQYF

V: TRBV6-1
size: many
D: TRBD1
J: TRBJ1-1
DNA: TGTGCCAGCAGTGAATACGGGACAGGGTCTGAAGCTTTCTTT
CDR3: CASSEYGTGSEAFF

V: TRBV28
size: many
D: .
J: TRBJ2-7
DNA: TGTGCCAGCATTGCCACGTCCAGCGACGGAGGTTACCAGCAGTACTTC
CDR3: CASIATSSDGGYQQYF

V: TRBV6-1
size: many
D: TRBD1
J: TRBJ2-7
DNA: TGTGCCAGCAGTGAAGTAGGGACAGCGCCCTACGAGCAGTACTTC
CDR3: CASSEVGTAPYEQYF

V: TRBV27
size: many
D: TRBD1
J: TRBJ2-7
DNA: TGTGCCAGCAGCATGGCAGGACAGGGGACCTACGAGCAGTACTTC
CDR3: CASSMAGQGTYEQYF